The clone carrying this TCR beta chain was seen many times. Its matching antigen is unknown. Sample-barcoded 5' priming and a J-beta primer mix drove a second PCR of roughly 6 to 12 cycles. TCRdb redid the calling of the 5' RACE reads with MiXCR, one entry per CDR3 protein. The sample lists over 550,000 distinct CDR3 sequences; approximately 30% were seen once. These data belong to a study of blood T cells in healthy people across ages. The ends were cut back, 2 bases at V and 4 bases at J, with 8 bases in the middle. Germline loops: CDR1 MNHEY, CDR2 SVGAGI. This CDR3 comprises 13 residues. Healthy Caucasian individuals from Russia aged roughly 6 to 100 served as donors. Whole-study results and caveats: Estimates of diversity drawn from one million T cells were considered underestimates. With age, beta diversity per million T cells declined roughly linearly, significantly by 30 to 50. Across samples, TCR beta diversity tracked strongly with naive T cell percentage.

What was sequenced was blood. The clonotype was recovered from a woman aged 80 or over in good health. This sequence joins TRBV6-5 and TRBJ1-1, with D uncertain. This CDR3 reads CASSYRGLTEAFF. The CDR3 DNA sequence: TGTGCCAGCAGTTACCGGGGTCTCACTGAAGCTTTCTTT.